This TCR beta chain originates from a study of cytomegalovirus exposure and HLA in healthy donors. Study results and caveats: Rare sequences made up most TCRs, while some public TCRs were found in many donors. Cytomegalovirus status was reportedly diagnosed by the classifier with high sensitivity and specificity. Some TCR beta chains (about 180 of them) were listed as cytomegalovirus-associated.

Profiled with immunoSEQ multiplex PCR; TCRdb holds only in-frame clones, not every one. Among some 320,000 clones listed, roughly nine tenths were seen once. An approximately 120-subject validation cohort, separate from the roughly 680-subject first cohort, supplied the donors. V was clipped by 6 bases and J by 1 base; unmatched bases: 2. From germline, CDR1 is MNHEY and CDR2 SVGAGI. The CDR3 loop spans 13 amino acids. For this clone: Its target is unknown.

The source of this sequence is a woman in her twenties or thirties in good health and CMV-seropositive. This chain connects TRBV6-5 to TRBJ2-5; the match to TRBD2 covers 7 bases. The sequenced sample consisted of PBMCs. CDR3 DNA sequence: TGTGCCAGCAGACGGGGGGTCCAAGAGACCCAGTACTTC. Its translation: CASRRGVQETQYF.